These 32 T cell receptor beta chains originate from one sample sequenced in a study of T cells in localized non-small cell lung cancer. Produced via immunoSEQ multiplex PCR; TCRdb's table is partial and in-frame only. The table shows about 830 clones, with around 23% occurring only once. The sequencing used normal lung tissue next to the tumor, collected before any cancer treatment. All receptors derive from a man aged 40 to 69 with stage II lung adenocarcinoma.

The J gene is TRBJ2-3, the V gene TRBV29-1; a weak D match, TRBD2 (6 bases). Germline values: CDR1 SQVTM, CDR2 ANQGSEA. V lost 4 bases to trimming and J lost 0 bases, with 17 bases between them. The CDR3 covers 16 residues. CDR3 in amino acids: CSVGGESVRSTDTQYF. Here the CDR3 DNA reads TGCAGCGTTGGGGGGGAGAGCGTCCGTAGCACAGATACGCAGTATTTT.

In this sample, this clone is medium-sized. The V gene is TRBV6-8, the J gene TRBJ1-2; 9 nucleotides agree with TRBD1. The V gene's germline CDR1 is MNHGY and CDR2 SAAAGT. The CDR3 runs to 15 residues. Trimming took 10 bases from V and 8 from J; bases not matched to a gene: 17. The CDR3 DNA follows: TGTGCCATCAGCTACGATCCGGGACAGGGTGGCGGCTACACCTTC. This encodes CAISYDPGQGGGYTF.

This clone was picked up a small number of times. The chain employs TRBV11-3 and TRBJ2-6; D remains ambiguous. CDR3 length equals 17 residues. Germline V gene lookup returns CDR1 SGHNT and CDR2 YENEEA. Trimming removed 0 bases at V and 0 bases at J, with 9 bases between. CDR3 region: CASSLEAPNSGANVLTF. CDR3 DNA sequence: TGTGCCAGCAGCTTAGAGGCGCCAAACTCTGGGGCCAACGTCCTGACTTTC.

V usage is TRBV10-2 and J usage is TRBJ2-1; possible D gene TRBD1, 6 bases. Trimming removed 6 bases at V and 2 bases at J, with 11 bases between. The CDR3 runs to 14 residues. CDR1 WSHSY and CDR2 SAAADI come from the germline V gene. In DNA, the CDR3 is TGCGCCAGCAGCACAGGGTCTACCTACAATGAGCAGTTCTTC. This codes for CASSTGSTYNEQFF.

The chain uses TRBV4-1 and TRBJ1-2; no firm D call. Germline V gene lookup returns CDR1 MGHRA and CDR2 YSYEKL. CDR3 length: 15 amino acids. Trimming took 1 base from V and 5 from J, leaving 14 bases between them. This chain's CDR3 is CASSQGRLMGYGYTF. The CDR3 DNA reads TGCGCCAGCAGCCAAGGCCGACTGATGGGGTATGGCTACACCTTC.

The chain links TRBV19 to TRBJ2-5; no clear D gene. The V end lost 4 bases, the J end lost 5 bases, and 8 bases lay between the germline ends. The CDR3 spans 12 residues. Germline lookup yields CDR1 LNHDA and CDR2 SQIVND (reference sequence). In DNA form, the CDR3 reads TGTGCCAGTAGTAGGCTGGGGGAGACCCAGTACTTC. Translating it yields CASSRLGETQYF.

In this sample, this clone is large. The chain couples TRBV9 to TRBJ1-6, with TRBD1 matching 11 bases. The V and J ends lost 0 bases and 7 bases, in that order; junction bases with no gene match: 3. Germline V gene lookup returns CDR1 SGDLS and CDR2 YYNGEE. This CDR3 is built from 16 residues. The CDR3 coding sequence is TGTGCCAGCAGCGTAGAAGGGACAGGGGGGAATTCACCCCTCCACTTT. This translates into CASSVEGTGGNSPLHF. Full variable domain (remainder filled in from reference TRBV9 and TRBJ1-6): DSGVTQTPKHLITATGQRVTLRCSPRSGDLSVYWYQQSLDQGLQFLIQYYNGEERAKGNILERFSAQQFPDLHSELNLSSLELGDSALYFCASSVEGTGGNSPLHFGNGTRLTVT.

In its sample, this clone is large. The chain has TRBV18 and TRBJ1-4, with a weak D call TRBD1 (5 bases). Germline V CDR1 and CDR2: KGHSH, LQKENI. This CDR3 has 14 amino acids. Trimming pared 4 bases from V and 6 bases from J, leaving 12 bases between. CDR3 residues: CASSLRRGDEKLFF. In DNA, the CDR3 is TGTGCCAGCTCACTCCGACGGGGGGATGAAAAACTGTTTTTT.

This clone was picked up a small number of times. V usage is TRBV28 and J usage is TRBJ1-1, with 8 bases identical to TRBD1. The CDR3 totals 14 residues. Germline CDR1 MDHEN, CDR2 SYDVKM. V was clipped by 5 bases and J by 5 bases; unmatched bases: 7. The CDR3 sequence: CASSRYRGRTEAFF. In DNA, the CDR3 is TGTGCCAGCAGTCGTTACAGGGGGAGGACTGAAGCTTTCTTT.

This clone counts as large. V gene TRBV11-3 combines with J gene TRBJ1-4; D ambiguous. The V end lost 0 bases, the J end lost 3 bases, and 11 bases lay between the germline ends. The CDR3 consists of 16 residues. CDR1 is SGHNT, CDR2 YENEEA, per germline. The CDR3 DNA is TGTGCCAGCAGCTTAGATGGCAGAGGTCCTAATGAAAAACTGTTTTTT. Its translation is CASSLDGRGPNEKLFF. The complete variable domain, with remaining parts taken from reference TRBV11-3 and TRBJ1-4, reads EAGVVQSPRYKIIEKKQPVAFWCNPISGHNTLYWYLQNLGQGPELLIRYENEEAVDDSQLPKDRFSAERLKGVDSTLKIQPAELGDSAVYLCASSLDGRGPNEKLFFGSGTQLSVL.

There are a few counts of this clone. The rearrangement uses TRBV11-3 and TRBJ1-2, with D possibly matching TRBD1 (5 bases). V shed 5 bases and J shed 4 bases, with 17 bases lying between them. Germline-derived CDR1 and CDR2 are SGHNT and YENEEA. This CDR3 has 15 amino acids. In DNA form, the CDR3 reads TGTGCCAGCAGCCGAGGGGATAGCGCTTTCTATGGCTACACCTTC. Encoded protein: CASSRGDSAFYGYTF. The variable domain in full, with the rest retrieved from reference TRBV11-3 and TRBJ1-2, is EAGVVQSPRYKIIEKKQPVAFWCNPISGHNTLYWYLQNLGQGPELLIRYENEEAVDDSQLPKDRFSAERLKGVDSTLKIQPAELGDSAVYLCASSRGDSAFYGYTFGSGTRLTVV.

As DNA, the CDR3 is TGTGCCAGCAGCCGGAGCGGGACAGCGAACTATGGCTACACCTTC. Its protein product is CASSRSGTANYGYTF. The chain is built from TRBV14 and TRBJ1-2; 7 nucleotides agree with TRBD1. The CDR3 runs to 15 residues. The V segment lost 4 bases and the J segment 2 bases; nucleotides outside the gene matches: 7. CDR1 SGHDN and CDR2 FVKESK come from the germline V gene.

This chain connects TRBV14 to TRBJ2-5; a possible D gene is TRBD1 (5 bases). Germline CDR1 reads SGHDN; CDR2 reads FVKESK. The V and J ends lost 4 bases and 4 bases respectively, with 16 bases between them. The CDR3 loop spans 15 amino acids. The CDR3 sequence is CASSPLTPGLETQYF. The CDR3 nucleotides read TGTGCCAGCAGCCCGCTAACGCCAGGGCTAGAGACCCAGTACTTC.

This sequence joins TRBV12-5 and TRBJ2-7, with 7 bases lining up with TRBD1. Germline V gene data show CDR1 as LGHNT and CDR2 as FRNRAP. This CDR3 contains 15 residues. CDR3 protein: CASTSNRGQVNEQYF. CDR3 bases: TGTGCCAGCACCTCCAATAGGGGGCAGGTGAACGAGCAGTACTTC. The complete variable domain, with remaining parts taken from reference TRBV12-5 and TRBJ2-7, reads DARVTQTPRHKVTEMGQEVTMRCQPILGHNTVFWYRQTMMQGLELLAYFRNRAPLDDSGMPKDRFSAEMPDATLATLKIQPSEPRDSAVYFCASTSNRGQVNEQYFGPGTRLTVT.

This clone was seen a few times. V is TRBV5-1 and J is TRBJ2-1; the match to TRBD1 covers 11 bases. V dropped 4 bases and J dropped 6; count of bases not matched to a gene: 12. The CDR3 has 17 residues. The germline gives CDR1 SGHRS, CDR2 YFSETQ. CDR3 loop: CASSRGRGTGGVNEQFF. The CDR3 DNA is TGCGCCAGCAGCCGGGGGAGGGGGACAGGGGGTGTCAATGAGCAGTTCTTC.

The gene calls are TRBV5-1 and TRBJ2-2, with 7 bases lining up with TRBD2. The CDR3 length is 16 residues. Germline V gene lookup returns CDR1 SGHRS and CDR2 YFSETQ. The J segment lost 5 bases and the V segment lost 1 base, leaving 8 bases of the junction unmatched. CDR3 nucleotide sequence: TGCGCCAGCAGCTTGATCGCGGGGGTGAGGACCGGGGAGCTGTTTTTT. This sequence encodes CASSLIAGVRTGELFF.

This clone counts as medium-sized. J is TRBJ1-1 and V is TRBV6-8; 7 bases are shared with TRBD1. The V gene end was trimmed by 5 bases and the J gene end by 3 bases; junction bases not matched to a gene: 6. From germline, CDR1 is MNHGY and CDR2 SAAAGT. The CDR3 is 14 residues long. CDR3 sequence: CASSTRGGDTEAFF. DNA for the CDR3: TGTGCCAGCAGTACCAGGGGGGGGGACACTGAAGCTTTCTTT.

The chain uses TRBV6-8 and TRBJ1-5; D is possibly TRBD1 (6 bases). CDR1 and CDR2 (germline): MNHGY, SAAAGT. CDR3 length: 14 residues. V lost 5 bases and J lost 1, with 9 bases in between. The CDR3 coding sequence is TGTGCCAGCAGTGGGGGGCAGAGCAATCAGCCCCAGCATTTT. As protein: CASSGGQSNQPQHF.

By proportion, this clone is medium-sized. This sequence joins TRBV11-3 and TRBJ2-7; 10 positions agree with TRBD2. CDR3 length: 14 residues. Germline CDR1 and CDR2: SGHNT and YENEEA. V lost 7 bases to trimming and J lost 4 bases; unmatched junction nucleotides: 7. In nucleotides, the CDR3 is TGTGCCAGCACCGAACTAGCGGGAACTTACGAGCAGTACTTC. Its protein is CASTELAGTYEQYF.

The chain is built from TRBV18 and TRBJ2-3, with D perhaps matching TRBD1 or TRBD2 (6 bases each). The CDR3 consists of 16 residues. CDR1 and CDR2 from the germline V gene are KGHSH and LQKENI. V lost 3 bases and J 3 bases, leaving 16 bases between the germline ends. The CDR3 here is CASSPEMGGGTDTQYF. The DNA of the CDR3 is TGTGCCAGCTCACCCGAGATGGGGGGCGGGACAGATACGCAGTATTTT.

This clone was recorded only once. V gene TRBV19 combines with J gene TRBJ2-1; 8 positions match TRBD2. There are 14 residues in the CDR3. After removal of 3 bases from V and 7 bases from J, the junction contained 5 bases not matched to a gene. Germline loops: CDR1 LNHDA, CDR2 SQIVND (reference sequence). The CDR3 sequence is CASSISGTRNEQFF. In DNA form, the CDR3 reads TGTGCCAGTAGTATTTCCGGGACTAGAAATGAGCAGTTCTTC.

This clone was detected only once. The chain links TRBV19 to TRBJ2-7; the match to TRBD1 covers 7 bases. Germline CDR1 reads LNHDA; CDR2 reads SQIVND (reference sequence). CDR3 length: 13 residues. Losses at the gene ends were 5 bases for V and 2 bases for J; bases not matched to a gene: 3. The CDR3 DNA sequence: TGTGCCAGTAGTCCAGACAGGGCCTACGAGCAGTACTTC. It translates to CASSPDRAYEQYF.

This clone was observed a few times. The chain is built from TRBV11-3 and TRBJ1-1; D gene ambiguous. CDR1 SGHNT and CDR2 YENEEA come from the germline V gene. The V and J ends lost 1 base and 4 bases respectively, with 10 bases between them. CDR3 length equals 14 residues. Here the CDR3 DNA reads TGTGCCAGCAGCTTAGGTGGAAGCGTCACTGAAGCTTTCTTT. Translating it yields CASSLGGSVTEAFF. Together with reference TRBV11-3 and TRBJ1-1, the CDR3 gives the full variable domain: EAGVVQSPRYKIIEKKQPVAFWCNPISGHNTLYWYLQNLGQGPELLIRYENEEAVDDSQLPKDRFSAERLKGVDSTLKIQPAELGDSAVYLCASSLGGSVTEAFFGQGTRLTVV.

V and J are TRBV2 and TRBJ2-7; 9 bases are a match to TRBD1. The CDR3 contains 15 residues. The ends lost 1 base at V and 1 base at J; junction bases unmatched: 2. The germline CDR1 and CDR2 sequences are SNHLY and FYNNEI. The CDR3 reads CASSEGDRESYEQYF. As DNA, the CDR3 is TGTGCCAGCAGTGAAGGGGACAGGGAGTCCTACGAGCAGTACTTC.

The V gene is TRBV19, the J gene TRBJ1-5; D may be TRBD1 (6 bases). Trimming cost V 3 bases and J 7 bases, with 16 bases left between them. The CDR3 covers 15 residues. CDR1 and CDR2 from the germline V gene are LNHDA and SQIVND (reference sequence). The CDR3 sequence: CASSIRQGKEQPQHF. The CDR3 region has the DNA TGTGCCAGTAGTATTAGGCAGGGGAAGGAGCAGCCCCAGCATTTT. The full variable domain, in which reference TRBV19 and TRBJ1-5 provide the parts outside the CDR3, is DGGITQSPKYLFRKEGQNVTLSCEQNLNHDAMYWYRQDPGQGLRLIYYSQIVNDFQKGDIAEGYSVSREKKESFPLTVTSAQKNPTAFYLCASSIRQGKEQPQHFGDGTRLSIL.

This clone was recorded a few times. The J gene is TRBJ2-1, the V gene TRBV9; TRBD2 agrees at 10 bases. V trimming: 3 bases; J trimming: 6 bases; junction bases outside the gene matches: 3. Germline V gene sequence: CDR1 SGDLS, CDR2 YYNGEE. This CDR3 contains 14 residues. The CDR3 here is CASSEVAGGNEQFF. CDR3 bases: TGTGCCAGCAGCGAGGTAGCGGGAGGCAATGAGCAGTTCTTC.

The sample holds a few counts of this clone. The chain couples TRBV28 to TRBJ1-1; TRBD1 matches 7 bases. Germline V gene data show CDR1 as MDHEN and CDR2 as SYDVKM. V trimming: 6 bases; J trimming: 3 bases; junction bases outside the gene matches: 13. The CDR3 loop spans 16 amino acids. This chain's CDR3 is CASRLTGRGVDTEAFF. The CDR3 region has the DNA TGTGCCAGCAGGTTAACGGGCAGGGGGGTCGACACTGAAGCTTTCTTT.

The chain employs TRBV19 and TRBJ1-2, with unresolved D. The V gene's germline CDR1 is LNHDA and CDR2 SQIVND (reference sequence). Trimming pared 3 bases from V and 2 bases from J, leaving 10 bases between. This CDR3 region has 14 residues. CDR3 sequence (DNA): TGTGCCAGTAGTATCCCGGAAAGGAACTATGGCTACACCTTC. The encoded protein is CASSIPERNYGYTF.

This clone is categorized as medium-sized. The chain combines TRBV11-3 with TRBJ2-2, with a possible D match to TRBD2 (5 bases). CDR3 length: 16 residues. The germline V gene has CDR1 SGHNT and CDR2 YENEEA. Trimming left V 2 bases short and J 6 bases short, with 16 bases between. The CDR3: CASSLNPIRGSGELFF. The CDR3 bases are TGTGCCAGCAGCTTAAACCCGATCCGGGGATCCGGGGAGCTGTTTTTT.

The rearrangement links TRBV15 to TRBJ1-1; D is perhaps TRBD1 (6 bases). The CDR3 has 16 residues. CDR1 LNHNV and CDR2 YYDKDF come from the germline V gene (reference sequence). The germline V and J ends were trimmed by 3 bases and 3 bases, with 17 bases remaining between them. CDR3 in amino acids: CATSRRRGLVDTEAFF. Written as DNA, the CDR3 is TGTGCCACCAGCAGGCGCCGGGGGCTGGTGGACACTGAAGCTTTCTTT.

This clone showed up just a few times. The V gene is TRBV19, the J gene TRBJ2-3; D is undetermined. Deletions cut 7 bases from V and 0 bases from J, with 17 bases between. Germline V CDR1 and CDR2: LNHDA, SQIVND (reference sequence). This CDR3 spans 16 amino acids. The CDR3 DNA reads TGTGCCAGTACAGTCGGCAGTCTACCTAGCACAGATACGCAGTATTTT. Protein: CASTVGSLPSTDTQYF.

This clone has only a few counts. This chain links TRBV6-8 with TRBJ1-1; D gene uncertain. The CDR3 is made up of 13 amino acids. Trimming took 0 bases from V and 7 from J, leaving 9 bases between them. Germline lookup yields CDR1 MNHGY and CDR2 SAAAGT. For the CDR3, the DNA is TGTGCCAGCAGTTACTCGATAGGCAGTGAAGCTTTCTTT. Its protein product is CASSYSIGSEAFF.